This is a list of T cell receptor beta chains from one sample in a study of neoadjuvant anti-PD-1 for oral cavity cancer. Assay used: immunoSEQ multiplex PCR; TCRdb lists only in-frame clones, some missing. In the table there are tens of thousands of clones, 65% to 85% of which are singletons. The sample was PBMCs, taken after nivolumab (anti-PD-1) treatment. The receptors were sampled from a person between 40 and 85 years old with oral cavity squamous cell carcinoma. Both conserved end residues are part of each CDR3. The D gene is left open where the match is weak. Clone size is stated in some rows and not others, as once, few, many or a class when expanded.

d_call,clone_size,j_call,v_call,cdr3_aa,cdr3_nt
TRBD1,.,TRBJ1-1,TRBV28,CASSPPQGATFF,TGTGCCAGCAGTCCCCCACAGGGGGCAACTTTCTTT
.,.,TRBJ2-7,TRBV19,CANQDANLYEQYF,TGTGCCAACCAAGACGCCAATCTCTACGAGCAGTACTTC
TRBD1,.,TRBJ2-7,TRBV5-1,CASSPTGQGAREQYF,TGCGCCAGCAGCCCCACGGGACAGGGGGCGAGAGAGCAGTACTTC
TRBD1,few,TRBJ1-4,TRBV19,CASSKGQGFSNEKLFF,TGTGCCAGTAGTAAGGGACAGGGCTTCTCCAACGAAAAACTGTTTTTT
.,.,TRBJ1-2,TRBV5-1,CASSLEMGPYGYTF,TGCGCCAGCAGCTTGGAGATGGGGCCCTATGGCTACACCTTC
.,.,TRBJ1-1,TRBV9,CASSVEVFDTEAFF,TGTGCCAGCAGCGTAGAGGTGTTTGACACTGAAGCTTTCTTT
TRBD2,.,TRBJ2-7,TRBV10-3,CAISALGGVAYEQYF,TGTGCCATCAGCGCCCTTGGGGGGGTTGCCTACGAGCAGTACTTC
TRBD2,.,TRBJ2-5,TRBV28,CASSPSGSASQETQYF,TGTGCCAGCAGTCCTAGCGGGAGCGCCTCCCAAGAGACCCAGTACTTC
.,once,TRBJ1-5,TRBV20-1,CSAANQPQHF,TGCAGTGCCGCCAATCAGCCCCAGCATTTT
.,.,TRBJ2-7,TRBV7-9,CASSHGTFTQYF,TGTGCCAGCAGCCATGGGACCTTTACGCAGTACTTC
.,.,TRBJ1-1,TRBV5-1,CASSLWSPANTEAFF,TGCGCCAGCAGCTTGTGGAGTCCGGCGAACACTGAAGCTTTCTTT
.,.,TRBJ1-1,TRBV4-1,CASSQVGRNTEAFF,TGCGCCAGCAGCCAAGTAGGGCGGAACACTGAAGCTTTCTTT
.,.,TRBJ1-4,TRBV6-5,CASSYGGGTNEKLFF,TGTGCCAGCAGTTACGGAGGGGGAACTAATGAAAAACTGTTTTTT